A selection of T cell receptor beta chains follows, all from one sample in a study of vaccination effects on CD4 cells after COVID-19. Method: immunoSEQ multiplex PCR; TCRdb's copy keeps in-frame clones and lacks some. Here the sample spans 23,000 or so clones, 81% being singletons. These receptors have no known antigen. The specimen comprised CD4+ T cells from PBMCs cultured with SARS-CoV-2 spike peptides, sampled after COVID-19 vaccination. These receptors were taken from a human donor who received a COVID-19 vaccine. Some clones in this sample may be carry-over from other donors' samples. CDR3s include the opening cysteine and the closing phenylalanine or tryptophan. A D gene is named only where the DNA matches it firmly. Clone size appears in some rows only: once, few, many, or a class for an expanded clone.

J gene,D gene,clone size,V gene,CDR3 DNA,CDR3 protein
TRBJ2-3,TRBD1,-,TRBV5-8,TGTGCCAGCCCAACTTTACCGGGACAGGGGGGAACAGATACGCAGTATTTT,CASPTLPGQGGTDTQYF
TRBJ2-3,-,-,TRBV9,TGTGCCAGCAGCGTAGCTCGGGCTAGTTGGGATACGCAGTATTTT,CASSVARASWDTQYF
TRBJ2-5,TRBD1,-,TRBV5-4,TGTGCCAGCAGCTTGGCCGCAAACCAGGGGGCAGGAAAAGAGACCCAGTACTTC,CASSLAANQGAGKETQYF
TRBJ1-2,-,-,TRBV6-5,TGTGCCAGTCATGTCTACAGAGAAGATAACTATGGCTACACCTTC,CASHVYREDNYGYTF
TRBJ2-1,-,-,TRBV6-5,TGTGCCAGCATGGTCGGGGGGCACTACAATGAGCAGTTCTTC,CASMVGGHYNEQFF
TRBJ1-1,-,-,TRBV18,TGTGCCAGCTCACCACCCATTGCACGGGGGGCCAGCACTGAAGCTTTCTTT,CASSPPIARGASTEAFF
TRBJ1-4,-,-,TRBV5-4,TGTGCCAGCAGCCTGCCTGGACGGAATGAAAAACTGTTTTTT,CASSLPGRNEKLFF
TRBJ2-3,-,once,TRBV7-3,TGTGCCAGCAGCCCACGCGGGGATGGGACAGATACGCAGTATTTT,CASSPRGDGTDTQYF
TRBJ1-3,-,once,TRBV3-1/TRBV3-2,TGTGCCAGCCAGGAGGCTGGAAACACCATATATTTT,CASQEAGNTIYF
TRBJ1-3,-,-,TRBV18,TGTGCCAGCTCCCCACAGGGTTCTGGAAACACCATATATTTT,CASSPQGSGNTIYF
TRBJ1-6,TRBD1,-,TRBV19,TGTGCCAGTAGTTCCGGGACAGGGATTAGCTCCTATAATTCACCCCTCCACTTT,CASSSGTGISSYNSPLHF
TRBJ1-2,-,-,TRBV19,TGTGCCAGTAGTGCCGGGACGGAATATGGCTACACCTTC,CASSAGTEYGYTF
TRBJ1-1,-,-,TRBV11-2,TGTGCCAGCAGCTTAGACCCCGCAGGGACCAACACTGAAGCTTTCTTT,CASSLDPAGTNTEAFF
TRBJ1-2,TRBD1,-,TRBV24-1,TGTGCCACCAGTGCTCCAGGACAGGGGGATTATGGCTACACCTTC,CATSAPGQGDYGYTF
TRBJ1-2,-,-,TRBV12-3/TRBV12-4,TGTGCCAGCAGCCTTTCGAGGAACGGCTACACCTTC,CASSLSRNGYTF
TRBJ1-1,-,-,TRBV24-1,TGTGCCACCAGTGATTCGGTACAGGGCAACACTGAAGCTTTCTTT,CATSDSVQGNTEAFF
TRBJ2-1,-,-,TRBV24-1,TGTGCCACCAGTGATTTAGCAGGGAAGGACTACAATGAGCAGTTCTTC,CATSDLAGKDYNEQFF
TRBJ2-3,TRBD1,-,TRBV6-4,TGTGCCAGCCGCCGGGACAGGGACACAGATACGCAGTATTTT,CASRRDRDTDTQYF
TRBJ1-1,-,few,TRBV9,TGTGCCAGCAGCGTAGGAGTAGAGAACACTGAAGCTTTCTTT,CASSVGVENTEAFF
TRBJ1-2,-,-,TRBV3-1/TRBV3-2,TGTGCCAGCAGCCAAGGTCGGGATTATGGCTACACCTTC,CASSQGRDYGYTF
TRBJ2-3,TRBD2,once,TRBV7-2,TGTGCCAGCAGCTCCCCCCAGCTAGCGGGAAGCACAGATACGCAGTATTTT,CASSSPQLAGSTDTQYF
TRBJ1-2,-,-,TRBV4-1,TGCGCCAGCAGCCAAGCGGGCAGCATTTCAGGCTACACCTTC,CASSQAGSISGYTF
TRBJ1-5,-,-,TRBV19,TGTGCCAGTAGTACCCCCGCAGGGCCGAATCAGCCCCAGCATTTT,CASSTPAGPNQPQHF
TRBJ2-2,-,-,TRBV3-1/TRBV3-2,TGTGCCAGCAGCCAAGGAGGCGGCGGGGAGCTGTTTTTT,CASSQGGGGELFF
TRBJ1-5,-,-,TRBV11-2,TGTGCCAGCAGCTTAGAACGGAATCAGCCCCAGCATTTT,CASSLERNQPQHF
TRBJ1-4,TRBD1,-,TRBV2,TGTGCCAGCAGTACGCCTCCGGGACAGAAAAATGAAAAACTGTTTTTT,CASSTPPGQKNEKLFF
TRBJ1-3,-,-,TRBV11-2,TGTGCCAGCAGCGGCGGGGGGATAGGAAACACCATATATTTT,CASSGGGIGNTIYF
TRBJ2-3,-,-,TRBV28,TGTGCCAGCAGCCGCTTCGTTTTGGTGGGAGATACGCAGTATTTT,CASSRFVLVGDTQYF
TRBJ2-5,-,few,TRBV5-1,TGCGCCAGCAGCTTGGCAGGGAGCGAGACCCAGTACTTC,CASSLAGSETQYF
TRBJ1-2,TRBD1,-,TRBV30,TGTGCCACAGACAGGGGAAACTATGGCTACACCTTC,CATDRGNYGYTF